This T cell receptor (beta chain) derives from a study of blood T cell repertoires in COVID-19. Overall study: There were acute and convalescent COVID-19 samples, and they came from the United States, Italy and Spain. T cells, B-cell-depleted T cells, or PBMCs provided the cDNA or gDNA that served as material.

The germline V gene encodes CDR1 WSHSY and CDR2 SAAADI. The CDR3 is made up of 16 amino acids. Trimming took 3 bases from V and 6 from J; bases not matched to a gene: 7. As originally analysed: Reference gene primer amplification yielded estimated nucleated cell counts. Clones were sequenced by immunoSEQ multiplex PCR, and TCRdb holds only the in-frame ones, with some missing. Clonal size and the V and J genes are those of that table, whereas D and trimming came from the DNA. The sample has approximately 170,000 clones; around four fifths are singletons. The sequence was obtained from a human donor in a cohort sampled during active COVID-19. V is TRBV10-2 and J is TRBJ2-2, with 10 bases lining up with TRBD1. Sequenced material: peripheral blood. CDR3 DNA: TGCGCCAGCAGTGACCCTGCCGGGACAGGGGCCGGGGAGCTGTTTTTT. Translation gives CASSDPAGTGAGELFF.